This TCR beta chain appears in the sequencing data of a study of T cell clones after liver transplantation. For the study at large: TCRbeta sequencing after a pre-transplant mixed lymphocyte reaction identified graft-donor-reactive clones, later tracked in post-transplant blood. Pre-transplant mixed lymphocyte reactions yielded third-party-reactive TCRbeta sequences as comparators for graft-donor-reactive sequences.

Germline CDR1 reads MNHNY; CDR2 reads SVGAGI (reference sequence). With 5 bases clipped from V and 3 bases from J, the junction kept 9 bases outside the gene matches. The CDR3 consists of 15 residues. Study-wide findings and caveats: Rather than being deleted, graft donor-reactive T cells may have moved into the graft. Donor-reactive sequences fell more than third party-reactive ones, suggesting partial deletion.

On this clone itself: Its antigen is undetermined.

Profiled with immunoSEQ multiplex PCR; TCRdb holds only in-frame clones, not every one. The repertoire holds about 85,000 clones, with roughly 85% as singletons. The chain recombines TRBV6-6 with TRBJ2-7, with 8 bases fitting TRBD1. This receptor was obtained from a human patient who received a liver transplant. Some T cells may be transferred from the graft donor. The specimen comprised CD4+ T cells from blood, sampled around 42 months after liver transplant. CDR3 region: CASSTGQGIYYEQYF. CDR3 coding DNA: TGTGCCAGCAGTACTGGACAGGGCATCTACTACGAGCAGTACTTC.